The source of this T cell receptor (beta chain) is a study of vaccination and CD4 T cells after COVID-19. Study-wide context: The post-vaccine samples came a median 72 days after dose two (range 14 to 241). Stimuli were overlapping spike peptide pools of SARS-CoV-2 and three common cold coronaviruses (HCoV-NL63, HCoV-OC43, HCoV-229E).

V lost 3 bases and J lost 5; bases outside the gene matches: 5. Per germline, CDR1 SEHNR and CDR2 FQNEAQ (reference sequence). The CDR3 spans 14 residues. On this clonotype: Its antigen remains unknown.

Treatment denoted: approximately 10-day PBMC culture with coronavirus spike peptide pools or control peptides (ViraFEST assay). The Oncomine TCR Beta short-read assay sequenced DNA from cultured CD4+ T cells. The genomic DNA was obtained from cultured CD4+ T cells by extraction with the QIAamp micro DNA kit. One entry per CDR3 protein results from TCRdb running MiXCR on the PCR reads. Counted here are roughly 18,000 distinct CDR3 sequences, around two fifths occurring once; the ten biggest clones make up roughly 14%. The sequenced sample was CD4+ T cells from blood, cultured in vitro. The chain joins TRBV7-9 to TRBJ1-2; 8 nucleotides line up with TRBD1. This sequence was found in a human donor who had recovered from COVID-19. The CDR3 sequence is CASSLRTGSYGYTF. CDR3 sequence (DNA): TGTGCCAGCAGCTTGAGGACAGGGAGTTATGGCTACACCTTC. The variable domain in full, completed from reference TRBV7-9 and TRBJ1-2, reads DTGVSQNPRHKITKRGQNVTFRCDPISEHNRLYWYRQTLGQGPEFLTYFQNEAQLEKSRLLSDRFSAERPKGSFSTLEIQRTEQGDSAMYLCASSLRTGSYGYTFGSGTRLTVV.